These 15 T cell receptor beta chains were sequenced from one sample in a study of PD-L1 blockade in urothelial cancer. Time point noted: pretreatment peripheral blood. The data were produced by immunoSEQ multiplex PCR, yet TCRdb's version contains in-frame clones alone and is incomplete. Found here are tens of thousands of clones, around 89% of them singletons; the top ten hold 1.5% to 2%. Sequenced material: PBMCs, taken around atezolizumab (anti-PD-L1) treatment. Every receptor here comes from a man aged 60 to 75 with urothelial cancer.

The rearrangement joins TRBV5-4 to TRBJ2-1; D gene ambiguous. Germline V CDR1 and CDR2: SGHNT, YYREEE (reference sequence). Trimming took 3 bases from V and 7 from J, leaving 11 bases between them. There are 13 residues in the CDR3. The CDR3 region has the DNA TGTGCCAGCAGCTCTCATCTAGTAAATGAGCAGTTCTTC. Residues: CASSSHLVNEQFF.

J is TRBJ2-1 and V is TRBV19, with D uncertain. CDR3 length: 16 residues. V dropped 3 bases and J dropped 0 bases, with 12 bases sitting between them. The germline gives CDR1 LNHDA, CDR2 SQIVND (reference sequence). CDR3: CASSMLGRSSYNEQFF. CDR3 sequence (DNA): TGTGCCAGTAGTATGTTGGGCCGAAGCTCCTACAATGAGCAGTTCTTC.

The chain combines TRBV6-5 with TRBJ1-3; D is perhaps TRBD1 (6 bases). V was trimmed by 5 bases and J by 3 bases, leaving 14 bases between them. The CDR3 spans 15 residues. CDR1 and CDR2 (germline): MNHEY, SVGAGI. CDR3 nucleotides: TGTGCCAGCAGTCAAACAGGGATTTTTGGAAACACCATATATTTT. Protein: CASSQTGIFGNTIYF.

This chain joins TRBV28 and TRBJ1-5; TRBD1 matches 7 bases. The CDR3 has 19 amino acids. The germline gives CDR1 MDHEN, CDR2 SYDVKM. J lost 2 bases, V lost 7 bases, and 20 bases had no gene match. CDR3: CASILTPGQVDGGNQPQHF. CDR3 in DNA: TGTGCCAGCATCTTAACCCCTGGACAGGTCGACGGGGGCAATCAGCCCCAGCATTTT. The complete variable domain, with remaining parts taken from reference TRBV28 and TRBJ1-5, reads DVKVTQSSRYLVKRTGEKVFLECVQDMDHENMFWYRQDPGLGLRLIYFSYDVKMKEKGDIPEGYSVSREKKERFSLILESASTNQTSMYLCASILTPGQVDGGNQPQHFGDGTRLSIL.

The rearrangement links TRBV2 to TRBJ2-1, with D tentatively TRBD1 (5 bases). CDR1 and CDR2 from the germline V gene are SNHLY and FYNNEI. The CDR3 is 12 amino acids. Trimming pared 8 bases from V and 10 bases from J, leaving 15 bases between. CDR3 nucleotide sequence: TGTGCCAGCTCCCGGCAGGGCCGCGAGCAGTTCTTC. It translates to CASSRQGREQFF.

DNA of the CDR3: TGCGCCAGCAGCCAAGGTAGCGCCCAAGAGACCCAGTACTTC. Translated: CASSQGSAQETQYF. This chain links TRBV4-3 with TRBJ2-5, with D perhaps TRBD2 (5 bases). The CDR3 is made up of 14 amino acids. With 1 base removed from V and 1 base from J, the gap between germline ends came to 7 bases. CDR1 and CDR2 (germline): LGHNA, YSLEER.

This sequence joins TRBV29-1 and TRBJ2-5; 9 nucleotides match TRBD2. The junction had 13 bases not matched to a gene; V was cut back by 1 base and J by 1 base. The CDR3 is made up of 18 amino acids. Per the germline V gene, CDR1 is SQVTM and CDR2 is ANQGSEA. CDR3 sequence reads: CSVEGGLAGKASQETQYF. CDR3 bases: TGCAGCGTTGAAGGGGGGCTAGCGGGAAAAGCGTCCCAAGAGACCCAGTACTTC. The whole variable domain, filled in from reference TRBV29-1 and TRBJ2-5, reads SAVISQKPSRDICQRGTSLTIQCQVDSQVTMMFWYRQQPGQSLTLIATANQGSEATYESGFVIDKFPISRPNLTFSTLTVSNMSPEDSSIYLCSVEGGLAGKASQETQYFGPGTRLLVL.

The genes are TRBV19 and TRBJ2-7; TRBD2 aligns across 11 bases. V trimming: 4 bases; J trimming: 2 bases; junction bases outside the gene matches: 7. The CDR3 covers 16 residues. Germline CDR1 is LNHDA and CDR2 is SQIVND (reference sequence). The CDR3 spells CASSSRLAGSPYEQYF. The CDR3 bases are TGTGCCAGTAGTAGCCGACTAGCGGGATCACCCTACGAGCAGTACTTC.

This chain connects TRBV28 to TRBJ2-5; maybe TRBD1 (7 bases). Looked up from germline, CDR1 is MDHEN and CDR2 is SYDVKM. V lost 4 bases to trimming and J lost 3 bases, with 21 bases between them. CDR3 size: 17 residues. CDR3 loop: CASSSGGKGAGEETQYF. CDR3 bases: TGTGCCAGCAGTTCAGGGGGGAAGGGGGCAGGGGAAGAGACCCAGTACTTC. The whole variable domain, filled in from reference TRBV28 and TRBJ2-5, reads DVKVTQSSRYLVKRTGEKVFLECVQDMDHENMFWYRQDPGLGLRLIYFSYDVKMKEKGDIPEGYSVSREKKERFSLILESASTNQTSMYLCASSSGGKGAGEETQYFGPGTRLLVL.

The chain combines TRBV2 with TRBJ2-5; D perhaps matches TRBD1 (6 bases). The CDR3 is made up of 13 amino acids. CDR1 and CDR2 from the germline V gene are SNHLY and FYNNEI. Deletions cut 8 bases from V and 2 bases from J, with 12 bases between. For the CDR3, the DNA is TGTGCCAGCCGACAGGATACTCAAGAGACCCAGTACTTC. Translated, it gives CASRQDTQETQYF.

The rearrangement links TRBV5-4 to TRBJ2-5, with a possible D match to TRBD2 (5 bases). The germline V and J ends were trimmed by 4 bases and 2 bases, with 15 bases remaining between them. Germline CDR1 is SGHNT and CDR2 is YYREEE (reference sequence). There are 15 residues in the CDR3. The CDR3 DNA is TGTGCCAGCAGCCCCCAATCACGGACTCAAGAGACCCAGTACTTC. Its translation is CASSPQSRTQETQYF.

CDR3 in DNA: TGTGCCAGCAGCTTAGGGGGGGGGCTCGGGGAGACCCAGTACTTC. Protein product: CASSLGGGLGETQYF. The V call is TRBV7-2, the J call TRBJ2-5; the D gene is possibly TRBD2 (7 bases). The CDR3 has 15 amino acids. With 1 base removed from V and 5 bases from J, the gap between germline ends came to 14 bases. Looked up from germline, CDR1 is SGHTA and CDR2 is FQGNSA.

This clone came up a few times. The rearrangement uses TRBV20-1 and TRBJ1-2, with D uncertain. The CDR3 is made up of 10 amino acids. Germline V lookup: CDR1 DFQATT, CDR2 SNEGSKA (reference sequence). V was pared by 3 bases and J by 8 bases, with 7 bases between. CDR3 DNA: TGCAGTGCTAGTGGAGGGGGCTACACCTTC. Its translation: CSASGGGYTF.

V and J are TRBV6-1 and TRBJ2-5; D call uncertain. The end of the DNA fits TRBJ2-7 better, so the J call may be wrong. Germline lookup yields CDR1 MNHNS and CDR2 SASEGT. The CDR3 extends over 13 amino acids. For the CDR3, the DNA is TGTGCCAGCAGTCCCGATGACTCCTACGAGCAGTACTTC. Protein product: CASSPDDSYEQYF.

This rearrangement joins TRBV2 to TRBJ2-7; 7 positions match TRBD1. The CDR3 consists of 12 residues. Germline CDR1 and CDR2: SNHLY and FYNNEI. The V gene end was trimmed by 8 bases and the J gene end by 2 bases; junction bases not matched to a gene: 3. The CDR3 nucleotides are TGTGCCAGCGGACAGGAGCCCTACGAGCAGTACTTC. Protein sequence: CASGQEPYEQYF.